Listed here are 31 T cell receptor beta chains from one sample, sequenced in a study of blood T cell repertoires in COVID-19. Measured with immunoSEQ multiplex PCR; TCRdb has only the in-frame clones, and not every one. The sample holds some 260,000 clones, 88% seen once. The sequencing input was peripheral blood. All receptors derive from a woman between 40 and 50 years old who had recovered from COVID-19.

This chain links TRBV11-2 with TRBJ2-3; a possible D gene is TRBD1 (5 bases). The V and J ends lost 0 bases and 1 base respectively, with 5 bases between them. CDR1 is SGHAT, CDR2 FQNNGV, per germline. The CDR3 totals 14 residues. CDR3 DNA: TGTGCCAGCAGCTTAGAAGGGGGCACAGATACGCAGTATTTT. Protein sequence: CASSLEGGTDTQYF.

The V call is TRBV4-1, the J call TRBJ2-7; 8 positions agree with TRBD2. V lost 3 bases to trimming and J lost 1 base; unmatched junction nucleotides: 8. Germline V CDR1 and CDR2: MGHRA, YSYEKL. CDR3 size: 16 residues. The chain's CDR3 is CASSHRSGTLSYEQYF. CDR3 DNA sequence: TGCGCCAGCAGCCACCGTAGCGGGACGCTATCCTACGAGCAGTACTTC.

The rearrangement uses TRBV6-2 or TRBV6-3 and TRBJ2-7, with 7 bases aligning to TRBD2. The V gene's germline CDR1 is MNHEY and CDR2 SVGEGT. The length of the CDR3 is 16 residues. After removal of 4 bases from V and 2 bases from J, the junction contained 11 bases not matched to a gene. In nucleotides, the CDR3 is TGTGCCAGCAGTTTCCCACCCGGGGGGAGAGCCTACGAGCAGTACTTC. Protein: CASSFPPGGRAYEQYF.

The chain carries TRBV5-1 and TRBJ1-6, with D perhaps matching TRBD1 (6 bases). This CDR3 has 16 residues. Trimming took off 4 bases at V and 5 bases at J, with 16 bases between the two ends. Germline V gene data show CDR1 as SGHRS and CDR2 as YFSETQ. CDR3 nucleotide sequence: TGCGCCAGCAGCATAGACGGACAGATCGATAATTCACCCCTCCACTTT. It is translated as CASSIDGQIDNSPLHF.

This chain joins TRBV6-2 or TRBV6-3 and TRBJ2-7, with 7 bases fitting TRBD1. V gave up 6 bases and J gave up 2 bases; unmatched junction bases: 10. Germline CDR1 is MNHEY and CDR2 is SVGEGT. The CDR3 spans 15 residues. The CDR3 nucleotides read TGTGCCAGCAGCCCTCGACAGGGCGCGGCCTACGAGCAGTACTTC. Protein sequence: CASSPRQGAAYEQYF.

The rearrangement uses TRBV9 and TRBJ2-1, with TRBD2 matching over 9 bases. The CDR3 spans 14 residues. The germline V gene encodes CDR1 SGDLS and CDR2 YYNGEE. V was clipped by 2 bases and J by 6 bases; unmatched bases: 3. CDR3 in DNA: TGTGCCAGCAGCGTTAGCGGGAGCCCCAATGAGCAGTTCTTC. This sequence encodes CASSVSGSPNEQFF.

The chain uses TRBV2 and TRBJ2-1; no clear D gene. The V end was cut by 4 bases, the J end by 8 bases, with 9 bases between. The CDR3 contains 12 residues. Germline CDR1 reads SNHLY; CDR2 reads FYNNEI. DNA for the CDR3: TGTGCCAGCAGTGGCGGCGGCGATGAGCAGTTCTTC. Translation: CASSGGGDEQFF.

A single count supports this clone. The chain links TRBV3-1 (or the pseudogene TRBV3-2) to TRBJ2-1; no reliable D call. Per germline, CDR1 LGHDT and CDR2 YNNKEL (reference sequence). This CDR3 is built from 15 residues. The germline V and J ends were trimmed by 3 bases and 10 bases, with 19 bases remaining between them. The CDR3 nucleotides read TGTGCCAGCAGCCAGACCCCCCCTAGGCGGTGGGAGCAGTTCTTC. This encodes CASSQTPPRRWEQFF.

The chain carries TRBV29-1 and TRBJ2-7, with 8 bases identical to TRBD1. CDR1 and CDR2 (germline): SQVTM, ANQGSEA. The V segment lost 8 bases and the J segment 3 bases; nucleotides outside the gene matches: 6. This CDR3 is built from 12 residues. CDR3: CSTTTGDYEQYF. The CDR3 nucleotides read TGCAGCACCACGACAGGGGACTACGAGCAGTACTTC.

This chain joins TRBV7-3 and TRBJ2-3, with 10 nucleotides matching TRBD2. The CDR3 runs 13 residues. Germline V lookup: CDR1 SGHTA, CDR2 FQGTGA. The J segment lost 9 bases and the V segment lost 5 bases, leaving 5 bases of the junction unmatched. The CDR3 DNA reads as TGTGCCAGCAGCCCTAGCGGGAGTGGGACGCAGTATTTT. Protein: CASSPSGSGTQYF.

The chain uses TRBV10-3 and TRBJ1-5; no clear D. This CDR3 region has 15 residues. Trimming shortened V by 0 bases and J by 9 bases, and 15 bases separated the two germline ends. Germline V CDR1 and CDR2: ENHRY, SYGVKD. The CDR3 loop is CAISESGRQSRPQHF. The CDR3 coding sequence is TGTGCCATCAGTGAGTCGGGCAGGCAAAGTCGGCCCCAGCATTTT.

The rearrangement joins TRBV9 to TRBJ2-1; no clear D. The V gene lost 3 bases and the J gene lost 2 bases, with 9 bases spanning the gap. This CDR3 is built from 14 residues. CDR1 is SGDLS and CDR2 is YYNGEE in the germline V gene. This chain's CDR3 is CASSGSSPYNEQFF. In DNA form, the CDR3 reads TGTGCCAGCAGCGGGAGCAGCCCCTACAATGAGCAGTTCTTC.

This clone was detected only once. The rearrangement joins TRBV19 to TRBJ2-6, with D possibly TRBD2 on 5 matching bases. The CDR3 is 19 residues long. The germline gives CDR1 LNHDA, CDR2 SQIVND (reference sequence). The ends were cut back, 3 bases at V and 5 bases at J, with 23 bases in the middle. CDR3 residues: CASSIAGVTAGVWANVLTF. CDR3 nucleotides: TGTGCCAGTAGTATCGCGGGCGTGACGGCTGGTGTCTGGGCCAACGTCCTGACTTTC.

V gene TRBV14 combines with J gene TRBJ1-6, with 8 bases lining up with TRBD1. The V and J ends lost 5 bases and 8 bases, in that order; junction bases with no gene match: 8. The germline gives CDR1 SGHDN, CDR2 FVKESK. This CDR3 contains 15 residues. CDR3 region: CASSTWTGLDSPLHF. CDR3 DNA: TGTGCCAGCAGCACCTGGACAGGGTTGGATTCACCCCTCCACTTT. The variable domain in full, with the rest retrieved from reference TRBV14 and TRBJ1-6, is EAGVTQFPSHSVIEKGQTVTLRCDPISGHDNLYWYRRVMGKEIKFLLHFVKESKQDESGMPNNRFLAERTGGTYSTLKVQPAELEDSGVYFCASSTWTGLDSPLHFGNGTRLTVT.

The rearrangement uses TRBV27 and TRBJ1-4; 8 nucleotides align to TRBD1. With V trimmed by 6 bases and J by 10 bases, 13 bases remained unmatched. The CDR3 has 15 amino acids. The germline V gene has CDR1 MNHEY and CDR2 SMNVEV (reference sequence). CDR3 coding DNA: TGTGCCAGCAGCCCGGGACAGGAGCGGTGGGGAAAACTGTTTTTT. This gives the protein CASSPGQERWGKLFF.

This chain uses TRBV30 with TRBJ2-2; no clear D. In germline, CDR1 is GTSNPN, CDR2 SVGIG (reference sequence). V was shortened by 2 bases and J by 0 bases, with 4 bases between the two germline ends. The CDR3 runs to 13 residues. The CDR3 sequence is CAWSPANTGELFF. The CDR3 DNA reads TGTGCCTGGAGTCCCGCGAACACCGGGGAGCTGTTTTTT.

The chain joins TRBV2 to TRBJ1-5; 12 bases are a match to TRBD1. V lost 6 bases, J lost 6 bases, and 3 bases stayed unmatched. This CDR3 comprises 14 residues. The germline CDR1 and CDR2 sequences are SNHLY and FYNNEI. CDR3 bases: TGTGCCAGCAGAGGGACAGGGGGCCCTCAGCCCCAGCATTTT. Translating gives CASRGTGGPQPQHF. Filled out from reference TRBV2 and TRBJ1-5, the complete variable domain reads EPEVTQTPSHQVTQMGQEVILRCVPISNHLYFYWYRQILGQKVEFLVSFYNNEISEKSEIFDDQFSVERPDGSNFTLKIRSTKLEDSAMYFCASRGTGGPQPQHFGDGTRLSIL.

V gene TRBV7-9 combines with J gene TRBJ2-2; TRBD2 agrees at 10 bases. With 11 bases clipped from V and 7 bases from J, the junction kept 19 bases outside the gene matches. Germline assignment: CDR1 SEHNR and CDR2 FQNEAQ (reference sequence). The CDR3 covers 17 residues. The CDR3 spells CAHTTGASGRTGGELFF. As DNA, the CDR3 is TGTGCCCATACGACGGGCGCTAGCGGGAGAACTGGCGGGGAGCTGTTTTTT.

The chain links TRBV7-9 to TRBJ2-1, with 11 nucleotides matching TRBD2. This CDR3 spans 17 amino acids. Germline lookup yields CDR1 SEHNR and CDR2 FQNEAQ (reference sequence). V trimming: 4 bases; J trimming: 2 bases; junction bases outside the gene matches: 7. DNA of the CDR3: TGTGCCAGCAGCTCTGTTCTGGGACTAGCGGCCTACAATGAGCAGTTCTTC. This translates into CASSSVLGLAAYNEQFF.

The J gene is TRBJ1-3, the V gene TRBV28, with D uncertain. The germline V gene encodes CDR1 MDHEN and CDR2 SYDVKM. The CDR3 is 14 amino acids. With 7 bases removed from V and 4 bases from J, the gap between germline ends came to 14 bases. For the CDR3, the DNA is TGTGCCAGCACCCCTGGAGGGTCCGGAAACACCATATATTTT. Its protein is CASTPGGSGNTIYF.

V and J are TRBV30 and TRBJ1-6; no clear D gene. This CDR3 spans 13 amino acids. Germline lookup yields CDR1 GTSNPN and CDR2 SVGIG (reference sequence). Trimming cost V 1 base and J 5 bases, with 6 bases left between them. CDR3 DNA sequence: TGTGCCTGGAGTGGGGGAGATAATTCACCCCTCCACTTT. Encoded protein: CAWSGGDNSPLHF.

V gene TRBV2 combines with J gene TRBJ2-5, with a possible D match to TRBD2 (7 bases). This CDR3 region has 15 residues. V was pared by 6 bases and J by 5 bases, with 19 bases between. Germline values: CDR1 SNHLY, CDR2 FYNNEI. This CDR3 is CASSGWGGGRETQYF. DNA for the CDR3: TGTGCCAGCAGCGGCTGGGGGGGCGGTCGGGAGACCCAGTACTTC.

The chain employs TRBV13 and TRBJ1-1; D not resolved. The CDR3 sequence is 15 residues long. CDR1 PRHDT and CDR2 FYEKMQ come from the germline V gene (reference sequence). Deletions cut 2 bases from V and 5 bases from J, with 15 bases between. The CDR3 DNA reads TGTGCCAGCAGCTTATCGCCGGACCGGGAGACTGAAGCTTTCTTT. Protein product: CASSLSPDRETEAFF.

The chain carries TRBV5-1 and TRBJ2-7; the D gene is possibly TRBD1 (6 bases). The CDR3 spans 13 residues. The V end lost 5 bases, the J end lost 3 bases, and 12 bases lay between the germline ends. Germline V CDR1 and CDR2: SGHRS, YFSETQ. The CDR3, as DNA: TGCGCCAGCAGAACGGGACAAAGCTACGAGCAGTACTTC. Translating gives CASRTGQSYEQYF.

This clone occurred a few times. This CDR3 is CASQRGGSSYEQYF. The CDR3 DNA sequence: TGTGCCAGCCAACGCGGGGGTAGCTCCTACGAGCAGTACTTC. The V call is TRBV28, the J call TRBJ2-7, with 7 bases identical to TRBD2. The CDR3 loop spans 14 amino acids. Germline-derived CDR1 and CDR2 are MDHEN and SYDVKM. Unmatched junction bases numbered 7, after V lost 8 bases and J lost 0 bases. The whole variable domain, remainder taken from reference TRBV28 and TRBJ2-7, is DVKVTQSSRYLVKRTGEKVFLECVQDMDHENMFWYRQDPGLGLRLIYFSYDVKMKEKGDIPEGYSVSREKKERFSLILESASTNQTSMYLCASQRGGSSYEQYFGPGTRLTVT.

The chain is built from TRBV19 and TRBJ1-5; D is undetermined. The CDR3 sequence is 13 residues long. CDR1 is LNHDA, CDR2 SQIVND, per germline (reference sequence). The V end lost 5 bases, the J end lost 5 bases, and 10 bases lay between the germline ends. In nucleotides, the CDR3 is TGTGCCAGTAGTGCAGGTGTGGATCAGCCCCAGCATTTT. It encodes CASSAGVDQPQHF.

The chain uses TRBV15 and TRBJ2-6; TRBD1 aligns across 8 bases. The germline V gene encodes CDR1 LNHNV and CDR2 YYDKDF (reference sequence). This CDR3 has 17 amino acids. Trimming at V came to 0 bases and at J to 2 bases, leaving 3 bases not matched to a gene. The CDR3 is CATSRDNRGAGANVLTF. The CDR3 bases are TGTGCCACCAGCAGAGATAACAGGGGGGCTGGGGCCAACGTCCTGACTTTC.

The chain is built from TRBV27 and TRBJ1-1; tentative D call: TRBD1 (5 bases). Trimming cost V 6 bases and J 0 bases, with 23 bases left between them. Per the germline V gene, CDR1 is MNHEY and CDR2 is SMNVEV (reference sequence). The CDR3 contains 18 residues. CDR3 nucleotide sequence: TGTGCCAGCAGAGGGCCAGGGTCTCTGGGGTACATGAACACTGAAGCTTTCTTT. It codes for CASRGPGSLGYMNTEAFF.

The CDR3 loop reads CSAPPRVAFF. The DNA for the CDR3 is TGCAGTGCCCCCCCCCGGGTAGCTTTCTTT. V usage is TRBV20-1 and J usage is TRBJ1-1, with D hard to call. The CDR3 is made up of 10 amino acids. The germline gives CDR1 DFQATT, CDR2 SNEGSKA (reference sequence). V was shortened by 6 bases and J by 10 bases, with 12 bases between the two germline ends.

The CDR3 loop is CASSPRPAGGPGTGELFF. The CDR3 DNA reads TGTGCCAGCTCACCACGGCCAGCGGGAGGGCCCGGCACCGGGGAGCTGTTTTTT. The rearrangement joins TRBV18 to TRBJ2-2; 10 bases align to TRBD2. V was pared by 1 base and J by 4 bases, with 9 bases of the junction left unmatched. The germline gives CDR1 KGHSH, CDR2 LQKENI. CDR3 size: 18 residues.

The V call is TRBV5-4, the J call TRBJ2-3; the match to TRBD2 covers 10 bases. The CDR3 length is 18 residues. The germline V gene has CDR1 SGHNT and CDR2 YYREEE (reference sequence). Trimming removed 4 bases from V and 0 bases from J; junction bases left unmatched: 11. CDR3: CASSPRTSGGASTDTQYF. For the CDR3, the DNA is TGTGCCAGCAGCCCCCGGACTAGCGGAGGAGCTAGCACAGATACGCAGTATTTT.